The rows below give T cell receptor beta chains drawn from one sample of a study of cytomegalovirus exposure and HLA in healthy donors. Produced via immunoSEQ multiplex PCR; TCRdb's table is partial and in-frame only. The sample holds some 150,000 clones, approximately 64% seen once. Material: PBMCs. Receptors were obtained from a woman aged 40 to 55 in good health and CMV-seronegative. The CDR3 runs from the conserved cysteine through the conserved F or W. The order of the fields is D gene, J gene, V gene, CDR3 protein. D genes are given only for firm matches.

- | TRBJ2-2 | TRBV27 | CASSLDRGVGELFF
- | TRBJ2-3 | TRBV5-1 | CASSLEVDGDTQYF
TRBD1 | TRBJ1-5 | TRBV4-1 | CASSQGQGGGGNQPQHF
TRBD1 | TRBJ1-6 | TRBV5-1 | CASSLEGADSPLHF
TRBD1 | TRBJ2-4 | TRBV5-4 | CASSPGQGRENIQYF
- | TRBJ1-1 | TRBV29-1 | CSVEPAEGESAFF
- | TRBJ2-7 | TRBV11-2 | CASSRGTVGSYEQYF
TRBD2 | TRBJ2-1 | TRBV5-1 | CASSLAVAGGGEQFF
- | TRBJ1-1 | TRBV5-6 | CASSFGLNTEAFF
- | TRBJ2-2 | TRBV2 | CASSASGYTGELFF
- | TRBJ1-5 | TRBV6-1 | CASSEEGAALTQHF
TRBD2 | TRBJ2-3 | TRBV7-3 | CASSRRGGKTDTQYF
- | TRBJ2-3 | TRBV29-1 | CSEQGSTDTQYF
TRBD1 | TRBJ1-4 | TRBV18 | CASGGDRGVEKLFF
- | TRBJ1-2 | TRBV4-1 | CASSRTFQGGYTF
TRBD2 | TRBJ2-3 | TRBV5-1 | CASSLAGASGGTDTQYF
TRBD1 | TRBJ1-1 | TRBV11-2 | CASSLSRGTVTEAFF
TRBD2 | TRBJ2-3 | TRBV4-2 | CASSQEAGGVDTQYF
- | TRBJ1-2 | TRBV19 | CASSPQGWVYGYTF
- | TRBJ1-1 | TRBV11-3 | CASSLDRANTEAFF
TRBD1 | TRBJ1-2 | TRBV5-4 | CASSLRRTGDGHTF
TRBD2 | TRBJ2-5 | TRBV5-1 | CASSTGTSQETQYF
TRBD1 | TRBJ1-1 | TRBV5-1 | CASGTGIMNTEAFF
- | TRBJ1-3 | TRBV6-1 | CASSEAAGNTIYF
- | TRBJ1-1 | TRBV28 | CASMEGGINTEAFF
TRBD1 | TRBJ1-1 | TRBV7-9 | CASSLEQGRAFF
- | TRBJ2-7 | TRBV7-9 | CASSPTVAGEASYEQYF
TRBD1 | TRBJ2-1 | TRBV5-4 | CASSSRDRGINEQFF
- | TRBJ2-7 | TRBV28 | CASSLGGGSYEQYF
- | TRBJ2-3 | TRBV29-1 | CSVLKGTLSKTDTQYF
- | TRBJ2-1 | TRBV6-5 | CASSYPGQPHNEQFF
TRBD1 | TRBJ2-3 | TRBV5-1 | CASSLRGQGTRTDTQYF
TRBD1 | TRBJ2-6 | TRBV30 | CAWIGQGAGSGANVLTF
- | TRBJ1-4 | TRBV7-9 | CASSSNGRATNEKLFF
TRBD2 | TRBJ2-1 | TRBV6-5 | CASGQGRGVNEQFF